The clone carrying this T cell receptor beta chain was observed once. Its antigen remains unknown. Trimming removed 6 bases from V and 7 bases from J, with 16 bases in between. The germline CDR1 and CDR2 sequences are ENHRY and SYGVKD. The CDR3 covers 13 residues. The sample belongs to a study of siplizumab effects on memory and regulatory T cells. Study results and caveats: Naive T cells looked more diverse than memory cells and looked like major alloresponse contributors.

TCR templates, roughly 10^5 per sample, were assayed. Assay used: immunoSEQ multiplex PCR; TCRdb lists only in-frame clones, some missing. The sample contains about 85,000 clones, 95% of which appear only once. This TCR was recovered from a human donor in good health. Sequencing used CD8+ T cells sorted from blood. The chain is built from TRBV10-3 and TRBJ2-7, with D hard to call. CDR3: CAIRGVGSEEQYF. In nucleotides, the CDR3 is TGTGCCATCAGAGGTGTGGGTAGTGAGGAGCAGTACTTC.